This T cell receptor (beta chain) was captured in a study of read filtering for tumor transcriptome and immune sequencing. As for the study in general: The cohort had around 18 men and under 15 women aged about 45 to 80, mean about 72 years. Transcriptome libraries were built from DNase-treated RNA. Fewer than 10 patients were R-ISS I, around 15 were R-ISS II, 7 were R-ISS III.

From approximately 430 ng of RNA, a library with molecular barcoded alpha/delta and beta/gamma adaptors was made. MiXCR, run by TCRdb on the reads, gives a single entry per CDR3 protein. The sample has about 50,000 distinct CDR3 sequences, around 20% seen once; the top ten hold roughly two fifths. This clonotype was seen repeatedly, ten times or more. At the time of active disease, bone marrow was collected from every patient. CDR3 length: 14 residues. CDR1 and CDR2 from the germline V gene are DFQATT and SNEGSKA (reference sequence). V lost 4 bases to trimming and J lost 2 bases; unmatched junction nucleotides: 5.

This TCR was recovered from a donor aged 40 or older with multiple myeloma. The sequenced sample was a population of CD138-negative cells sorted from bone marrow. This chain uses TRBV20-1 with TRBJ2-3; 8 bases match TRBD2. CDR3 DNA: TGCAGTGCTATCCCCGGGAGGGTCACAGATACGCAGTATTTT. Residues: CSAIPGRVTDTQYF.